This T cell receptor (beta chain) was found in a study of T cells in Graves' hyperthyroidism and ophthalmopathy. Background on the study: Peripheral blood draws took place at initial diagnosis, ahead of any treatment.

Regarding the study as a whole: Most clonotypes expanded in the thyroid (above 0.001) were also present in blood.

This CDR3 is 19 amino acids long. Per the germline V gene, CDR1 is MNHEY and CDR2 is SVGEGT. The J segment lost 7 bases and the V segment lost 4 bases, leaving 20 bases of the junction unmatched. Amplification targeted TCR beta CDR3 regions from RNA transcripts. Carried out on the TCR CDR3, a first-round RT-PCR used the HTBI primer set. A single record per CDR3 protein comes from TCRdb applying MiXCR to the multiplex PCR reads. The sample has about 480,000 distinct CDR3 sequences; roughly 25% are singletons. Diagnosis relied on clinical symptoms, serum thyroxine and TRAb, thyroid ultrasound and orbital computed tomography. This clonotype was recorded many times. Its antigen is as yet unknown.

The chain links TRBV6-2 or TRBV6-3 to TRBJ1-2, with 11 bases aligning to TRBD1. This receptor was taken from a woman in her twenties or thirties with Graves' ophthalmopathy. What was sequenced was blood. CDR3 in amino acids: CASSSPSPGQGANLRGYTF. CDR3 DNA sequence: TGTGCCAGCAGTTCTCCCAGTCCCGGACAGGGGGCGAACCTTCGTGGCTACACCTTC.